The 27 T cell receptor beta chains listed next were all sequenced from one sample in a study of post-analysis software for immune sequencing data. Study results and limitations: Roughly 5 TRBV segments, TRBV5-6, TRBV5-1 and TRBV20-1 among them, were found more frequent in patients than controls.

cDNA libraries of TCR beta carried unique molecular identifiers. MiXCR, applied by TCRdb to the PCR reads, yields one record per CDR3 protein. The table lists about 500,000 distinct CDR3 sequences, 40% to 55% of them singletons. Antigen specificity for these receptors is unknown. Sequenced sample: blood. The receptor set was obtained from a girl between 10 and 17 years old with multiple sclerosis.

The table lists this clonotype with a few counts. The chain couples TRBV28 to TRBJ2-5; D is perhaps TRBD1 (6 bases). The V gene lost 7 bases and the J gene lost 4 bases, with 13 bases spanning the gap. CDR3 length: 13 amino acids. Germline CDR1 MDHEN, CDR2 SYDVKM. The CDR3 sequence: CASKGQRPETQYF. CDR3 nucleotides: TGTGCCAGCAAAGGACAGAGACCAGAGACCCAGTACTTC.

The V and J genes are TRBV20-1 and TRBJ2-1, with D maybe TRBD2 (6 bases). CDR1 DFQATT and CDR2 SNEGSKA come from the germline V gene (reference sequence). The CDR3 contains 12 residues. V was cut by 7 bases and J by 8 bases, with 15 bases left in between. The CDR3 DNA reads as TGCAGTGAAACGGGAGAGTCGGATGAGCAGTTCTTC. Translated: CSETGESDEQFF.

The chain couples TRBV20-1 to TRBJ2-1; D ambiguous. V gave up 4 bases and J gave up 7 bases, with 17 bases separating them. CDR3 length equals 14 residues. Germline V CDR1 and CDR2: DFQATT, SNEGSKA (reference sequence). DNA of the CDR3: TGCAGTGCTACTAACCCAGCTAGAGGAAATGAGCAGTTCTTC. Amino acids: CSATNPARGNEQFF.

This clonotype was detected a few times. The genes are TRBV6-5 and TRBJ2-7; D is possibly TRBD2 (5 bases). This CDR3 region has 14 residues. Deletions cut 0 bases from V and 10 bases from J, with 16 bases between. The V gene's germline CDR1 is MNHEY and CDR2 SVGAGI. CDR3 sequence (DNA): TGTGCCAGCAGTTACTCGTACAAGGCGGGTACCCAGTACTTC. Its translation is CASSYSYKAGTQYF.

This clonotype was detected only a few times. The chain couples TRBV29-1 to TRBJ2-7; D possibly corresponds to TRBD1 (6 bases). Per germline, CDR1 SQVTM and CDR2 ANQGSEA. This CDR3 spans 16 amino acids. V was clipped by 6 bases and J by 3 bases, with 24 bases between them. The CDR3 region is CSVLDRTRPPHYEQYF. In DNA form, the CDR3 reads TGCAGCGTCCTCGACAGGACCCGACCTCCTCACTACGAGCAGTACTTC.

Details on this clonotype: Mismatch with germline at one junction end may stem from a read error. The rearrangement joins TRBV27 to TRBJ2-3, with D unresolved. The CDR3 length is 13 residues. The germline V gene encodes CDR1 MNHEY and CDR2 SMNVEV (reference sequence). The CDR3 here is CVSSFGSTDTQYF. The CDR3 coding sequence is TGTGTCAGCAGTTTCGGTAGCACAGATACGCAGTATTTT.

The chain combines TRBV29-1 with TRBJ2-7; 13 nucleotides agree with TRBD2. The CDR3 loop spans 13 amino acids. V dropped 5 bases and J dropped 4; count of bases not matched to a gene: 2. The germline CDR1 and CDR2 sequences are SQVTM and ANQGSEA. The CDR3 DNA reads as TGCAGCGTTACGGGACTAGCGGGATACGAGCAGTACTTC. Its protein is CSVTGLAGYEQYF.

The chain combines TRBV7-9 with TRBJ1-1; TRBD1 is a possible D gene (6 bases). CDR1 and CDR2 from the germline V gene are SEHNR and FQNEAQ (reference sequence). V was pared by 1 base and J by 1 base, with 16 bases between. The CDR3 consists of 17 residues. DNA of the CDR3: TGTGCCAGCAGCTTAGTCTGGGGGGCCTGGGGGAACACTGAAGCTTTCTTT. Translating it yields CASSLVWGAWGNTEAFF.

In its sample, this clonotype was seen a few times. The chain has TRBV5-1 and TRBJ2-3, with 9 bases aligning to TRBD2. CDR1 and CDR2 (germline): SGHRS, YFSETQ. V lost 0 bases and J lost 1; bases outside the gene matches: 6. The CDR3 has 17 residues. The CDR3 region is CASSLDSGSPGTDTQYF. DNA for the CDR3: TGCGCCAGCAGCTTGGATAGCGGGAGTCCCGGCACAGATACGCAGTATTTT.

The table lists this clonotype with a few counts. The junction departs from the called germline gene at one end, perhaps through a read error. The chain recombines TRBV5-1 with TRBJ2-4; D not certain. The end of the DNA aligns better with TRBJ2-7, so the J call may be wrong. Germline values: CDR1 SGHRS, CDR2 YFSETQ. The CDR3 runs 14 residues. In nucleotides, the CDR3 is TGCGCCGGCAGCTTATTAATGGTTGGCAACGAGCAGTACTTC. Translated: CAGSLLMVGNEQYF.

The J gene is TRBJ2-1, the V gene TRBV12-3 or TRBV12-4, with D unresolved. The V and J ends lost 2 bases and 6 bases respectively, with 17 bases between them. This CDR3 has 16 amino acids. This CDR3 reads CASSLMSGILSNEQFF. In DNA, the CDR3 is TGTGCCAGCAGTTTAATGTCGGGTATCCTCTCCAATGAGCAGTTCTTC.

The rearrangement joins TRBV15 to TRBJ1-5; D gene unclear. The length of the CDR3 is 15 residues. CDR1 and CDR2 (germline): LNHNV, YYDKDF (reference sequence). The V end lost 0 bases, the J end lost 7 bases, and 13 bases lay between the germline ends. The CDR3 nucleotides read TGTGCCACCAGCAGAGATCGTTCAAGAGGGCAGCCCCAGCATTTT. Protein: CATSRDRSRGQPQHF.

V is TRBV2 and J is TRBJ1-1; D unclear. Per the germline V gene, CDR1 is SNHLY and CDR2 is FYNNEI. There are 14 residues in the CDR3. The germline V and J ends were trimmed by 1 base and 0 bases, with 6 bases remaining between them. The chain's CDR3 is CASSEGIMNTEAFF. The CDR3, as DNA: TGTGCCAGCAGTGAAGGTATAATGAACACTGAAGCTTTCTTT.

The chain joins TRBV14 to TRBJ2-7, with D perhaps TRBD1 (6 bases). The CDR3 contains 15 residues. V lost 5 bases to trimming and J lost 3 bases, with 17 bases between them. CDR1 and CDR2 from the germline V gene are SGHDN and FVKESK. The CDR3, as DNA: TGTGCCAGCAGCGAATACAGGGTTGGCGGCTACGAGCAGTACTTC. It translates to CASSEYRVGGYEQYF.

V and J are TRBV27 and TRBJ1-2; D may be TRBD1 (6 bases). Germline V lookup: CDR1 MNHEY, CDR2 SMNVEV (reference sequence). The CDR3 contains 16 residues. V dropped 3 bases and J dropped 7 bases, with 21 bases sitting between them. This CDR3 reads CASSFNTWGRVSGYTF. For the CDR3, the DNA is TGTGCCAGCAGTTTCAACACCTGGGGGCGCGTAAGTGGCTACACCTTC.

The rearrangement uses TRBV2 and TRBJ1-2; 7 nucleotides match TRBD1. Germline loops: CDR1 SNHLY, CDR2 FYNNEI. The CDR3 is made up of 14 amino acids. V lost 1 base to trimming and J lost 7 bases; unmatched junction nucleotides: 6. Here the CDR3 reads CASSEGGQGVGYTF. The CDR3 DNA is TGTGCCAGCAGTGAAGGAGGGCAGGGGGTTGGCTACACCTTC.

This clonotype showed up just a few times. J is TRBJ1-5 and V is TRBV4-1; TRBD1 is a possible D gene (5 bases). Germline CDR1 is MGHRA and CDR2 is YSYEKL. CDR3 size: 15 residues. Trimming pared 0 bases from V and 1 base from J, leaving 7 bases between. The CDR3, as DNA: TGCGCCAGCAGCCAAGACTACAGGAGCAATCAGCCCCAGCATTTT. It yields the protein CASSQDYRSNQPQHF.

CDR3 protein: CASSGTYPGELFF. CDR3 bases: TGTGCCAGCAGCGGGACCTATCCCGGGGAGCTGTTTTTT. The chain links TRBV7-2 to TRBJ2-2; D may be TRBD1 or TRBD2 (5 bases each). This CDR3 region has 13 residues. Deletions cut 5 bases from V and 6 bases from J, with 10 bases between. The germline gives CDR1 SGHTA, CDR2 FQGNSA.

The gene calls are TRBV14 and TRBJ1-2; D not certain. The CDR3 is 12 amino acids. Trimming removed 4 bases from V and 4 bases from J, with 7 bases in between. From germline, CDR1 is SGHDN and CDR2 FVKESK. The CDR3 is CASSPEGYGYTF. CDR3 in DNA: TGTGCCAGCAGCCCAGAGGGCTATGGCTACACCTTC.

V and J are TRBV6-1 and TRBJ1-4; D remains ambiguous. The CDR3 runs 14 residues. V shed 5 bases and J shed 8 bases, with 15 bases lying between them. Germline V gene sequence: CDR1 MNHNS, CDR2 SASEGT. The CDR3 DNA reads TGTGCCAGCAGTCGAGACTTAATAGTGGAAAAACTGTTTTTT. Amino acids: CASSRDLIVEKLFF.

This chain connects TRBV29-1 to TRBJ1-1; 10 bases agree with TRBD1. Losses at the gene ends were 6 bases for V and 3 bases for J; bases not matched to a gene: 7. Germline CDR1 reads SQVTM; CDR2 reads ANQGSEA. The CDR3 sequence is 14 residues long. CDR3 sequence: CSVQRQGAYTEAFF. The CDR3 DNA is TGCAGCGTGCAGAGACAGGGGGCCTACACTGAAGCTTTCTTT.

The V gene is TRBV7-6, the J gene TRBJ2-6, with a weak D call TRBD2 (5 bases). V dropped 4 bases and J dropped 4 bases, with 20 bases sitting between them. The CDR3 length is 18 residues. Germline CDR1 SGHVS, CDR2 FNYEAQ. The CDR3 reads CASSSRDTALRGANVLTF. CDR3 DNA sequence: TGTGCCAGCAGCTCCCGGGATACGGCTTTGAGGGGGGCCAACGTCCTGACTTTC.

The chain links TRBV30 to TRBJ2-1; TRBD2 is a possible D gene (5 bases). The CDR3 has 12 amino acids. V was clipped by 1 base and J by 8 bases, with 9 bases between them. Germline-derived CDR1 and CDR2 are GTSNPN and SVGIG (reference sequence). CDR3 residues: CAWSGLDYEQFF. DNA for the CDR3: TGTGCCTGGAGTGGGTTGGACTATGAGCAGTTCTTC.

This chain joins TRBV20-1 and TRBJ2-4, with D tentatively TRBD2 (5 bases). Germline V lookup: CDR1 DFQATT, CDR2 SNEGSKA (reference sequence). V was pared by 2 bases and J by 6 bases, with 8 bases between. There are 12 residues in the CDR3. For the CDR3, the DNA is TGCAGTGCTAGAACGGACTCAAACATTCAGTACTTC. Translating gives CSARTDSNIQYF.

This clonotype occurred once. This chain uses TRBV10-2 with TRBJ2-1; 11 bases line up with TRBD2. V dropped 0 bases and J dropped 5; count of bases not matched to a gene: 9. Germline V gene lookup returns CDR1 WSHSY and CDR2 SAAADI. This CDR3 has 18 residues. CDR3 region: CASSESLAGGLKHNEQFF. The DNA for the CDR3 is TGCGCCAGCAGTGAGTCTCTAGCGGGAGGTTTGAAGCACAATGAGCAGTTCTTC.

This clonotype was picked up a small number of times. The V call is TRBV10-2, the J call TRBJ2-5, with 10 nucleotides matching TRBD2. Germline loops: CDR1 WSHSY, CDR2 SAAADI. This CDR3 contains 16 residues. V lost 7 bases and J lost 5; bases outside the gene matches: 13. The CDR3 coding sequence is TGCGCCAGCATTCCAAGGACTAGCGGCAGGGAGGAGACCCAGTACTTC. Translated, it gives CASIPRTSGREETQYF.

The chain has TRBV12-3 or TRBV12-4 and TRBJ2-5, with D possibly TRBD2 on 6 matching bases. Trimming removed 4 bases at V and 11 bases at J, with 17 bases between. This CDR3 is 13 amino acids long. DNA for the CDR3: TGTGCCAGCAGTTCCCGCAGCGGGTTTGAGCAGTACTTC. The encoded protein is CASSSRSGFEQYF.